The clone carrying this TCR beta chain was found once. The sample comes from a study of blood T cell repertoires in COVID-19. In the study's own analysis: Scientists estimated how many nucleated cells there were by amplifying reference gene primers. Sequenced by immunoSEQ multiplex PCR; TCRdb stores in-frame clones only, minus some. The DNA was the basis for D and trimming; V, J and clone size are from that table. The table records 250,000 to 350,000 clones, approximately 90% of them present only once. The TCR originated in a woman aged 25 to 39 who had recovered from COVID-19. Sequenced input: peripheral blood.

The CDR3 DNA follows: TGTGCCACCATGGGACAGGATACTTACGAGCAGTACTTC. Translation: CATMGQDTYEQYF. J is TRBJ2-7 and V is TRBV25-1, with TRBD1 identical over 8 bases. V trimming: 10 bases; J trimming: 4 bases; junction bases outside the gene matches: 9. Germline V lookup: CDR1 MGHDK, CDR2 SYGVNS. This CDR3 spans 13 amino acids.